This T cell receptor (beta chain) is from a study of blood T cell repertoires in COVID-19. Study at large: COVID-19 samples from acute and convalescent phases originated in the United States, Italy and Spain. The analysed material was cDNA or gDNA that came from T cells, B-cell-depleted T cells, or PBMCs.

Germline V gene lookup returns CDR1 LNHDA and CDR2 SQIVND (reference sequence). V was trimmed by 7 bases and J by 5 bases, leaving 23 bases between them. The CDR3 runs to 16 residues. Original data processing: Using reference gene primer amplification, nucleated cell counts were estimated. Libraries were prepared by immunoSEQ multiplex PCR; TCRdb keeps only in-frame clonotypes and omits some of them. Clone size and V and J calls were adopted from that table, with D and trimming inferred from the DNA. This table has approximately 65,000 clones, around nine tenths appearing once. The sequencing input was peripheral blood. The V call is TRBV19, the J call TRBJ1-1, with a possible D match to TRBD1 (5 bases). The clonotype comes from a woman younger than 30 with acute or convalescent COVID-19. The CDR3 sequence is CASIKTAEGRRTEAFF. The CDR3 DNA is TGTGCCAGTATAAAAACCGCAGAGGGGAGGCGGACTGAAGCTTTCTTT. The full variable domain, rest sourced from reference TRBV19 and TRBJ1-1, is DGGITQSPKYLFRKEGQNVTLSCEQNLNHDAMYWYRQDPGQGLRLIYYSQIVNDFQKGDIAEGYSVSREKKESFPLTVTSAQKNPTAFYLCASIKTAEGRRTEAFFGQGTRLTVV.